The next 16 T cell receptor beta chains were all read from a single sample in a study of identical twins. Each CDR3 protein gets one entry after TCRdb re-called the 5' RACE reads with MiXCR. In the table there are some 250,000 distinct CDR3 sequences, more than 9.5% of which are singletons. These data were likewise used in another study, on yellow fever vaccine responses in identical twins.

The sequenced sample was memory (CD45RO+) T cells sorted from blood. The source is a woman aged 18-29 years in good health.

The gene calls are TRBV20-1 and TRBJ1-5; 12 nucleotides align to TRBD1. Per the germline V gene, CDR1 is DFQATT and CDR2 is SNEGSKA (reference sequence). CDR3 length: 16 amino acids. The ends lost 5 bases at V and 6 bases at J; junction bases unmatched: 11. The CDR3 loop is CSAPRDRGPSVQPQHF. The CDR3 nucleotides are TGCAGTGCTCCCCGGGACAGGGGGCCGTCGGTTCAGCCCCAGCATTTT.

In this sample, this clonotype turned up a few times. V and J are TRBV6-2 or TRBV6-3 and TRBJ2-7; weak D call: TRBD1 (6 bases). From germline, CDR1 is MNHEY and CDR2 SVGEGT. Trimming removed 4 bases from V and 0 bases from J, with 13 bases in between. This CDR3 is 15 amino acids long. CDR3 nucleotide sequence: TGTGCCAGCAGTTCCGCAGGGGTCCTCTCCTACGAGCAGTACTTC. Protein sequence: CASSSAGVLSYEQYF.

This clonotype has a handful of counts. The J gene is TRBJ2-1, the V gene TRBV2, with D possibly called TRBD1 or TRBD2 (5 bases each). Germline V gene lookup returns CDR1 SNHLY and CDR2 FYNNEI. This CDR3 comprises 15 residues. Trimming shortened V by 2 bases and J by 4 bases, and 12 bases separated the two germline ends. CDR3 sequence reads: CASSESGGPYNEQFF. In DNA form, the CDR3 reads TGTGCCAGCAGTGAATCTGGGGGACCATACAATGAGCAGTTCTTC.

The chain has TRBV5-1 and TRBJ2-7, with D perhaps TRBD1 (6 bases). Germline V gene lookup returns CDR1 SGHRS and CDR2 YFSETQ. The V end lost 2 bases, the J end lost 4 bases, and 13 bases lay between the germline ends. CDR3 length: 14 residues. Written as DNA, the CDR3 is TGCGCCAGCAGCTTAGAGGGGGTCCAATACGAGCAGTACTTC. Translating gives CASSLEGVQYEQYF.

This rearrangement joins TRBV3-1 to TRBJ2-1; perhaps TRBD2 as D (5 bases). V was clipped by 3 bases and J by 10 bases, with 16 bases between them. Germline assignment: CDR1 LGHDT and CDR2 YNNKEL (reference sequence). The CDR3 length is 14 residues. The CDR3 DNA reads TGTGCCAGCAGCCAGCTAGCCCTCGACCAGGAGCAGTTCTTC. This codes for CASSQLALDQEQFF.

This clonotype was detected many times. CDR3 protein: CSGGLAGAINEQYF. DNA of the CDR3: TGCAGCGGGGGACTAGCGGGAGCCATCAACGAGCAGTACTTC. V usage is TRBV29-1 and J usage is TRBJ2-7; 14 bases line up with TRBD2. The CDR3 consists of 14 residues. Germline V gives CDR1 SQVTM, CDR2 ANQGSEA. V lost 7 bases, J lost 5 bases, and 7 bases stayed unmatched.

The chain employs TRBV6-4 and TRBJ2-7; no definite D call. Trimming pared 8 bases from V and 2 bases from J, leaving 19 bases between. Germline CDR1 reads MRHNA; CDR2 reads SNTAGT. The CDR3 contains 15 residues. The CDR3 loop is CASPNHNGDTYEQYF. The CDR3 DNA sequence: TGTGCCAGCCCTAATCACAATGGAGACACCTACGAGCAGTACTTC.

Only a few counts were recorded for this clonotype. This chain joins TRBV29-1 and TRBJ2-5; D call uncertain. Trimming removed 2 bases from V and 5 bases from J, with 9 bases in between. Germline loops: CDR1 SQVTM, CDR2 ANQGSEA. The CDR3 extends over 12 amino acids. CDR3 sequence: CSVEPGHETQYF. CDR3 DNA sequence: TGCAGCGTTGAACCTGGGCACGAGACCCAGTACTTC.

This clonotype came up a few times. The V and J genes are TRBV24-1 and TRBJ2-5; tentative D call: TRBD2 (5 bases). Trimming took off 3 bases at V and 5 bases at J, with 18 bases between the two ends. The CDR3 extends over 16 amino acids. CDR1 is KGHDR, CDR2 SFDVKD, per germline. This CDR3 is CATSDGQTNVGETQYF. CDR3 bases: TGTGCCACCAGTGATGGGCAGACTAACGTGGGCGAGACCCAGTACTTC.

A few counts support this clonotype. The V gene is TRBV28, the J gene TRBJ2-7, with D perhaps TRBD1 (6 bases). The CDR3 sequence is 13 residues long. The germline V and J ends were trimmed by 8 bases and 4 bases, with 15 bases remaining between them. Germline assignment: CDR1 MDHEN and CDR2 SYDVKM. The CDR3: CASHPTGYYEQYF. DNA of the CDR3: TGTGCCAGCCACCCAACAGGGTATTACGAGCAGTACTTC.

CDR3 sequence (DNA): TGCAGTGCTAGACGGCCCGCGGGGAACGAGCAGTACTTC. This codes for CSARRPAGNEQYF. The chain couples TRBV20-1 to TRBJ2-7; possibly TRBD2 for D (6 bases). The length of the CDR3 is 13 residues. CDR1 and CDR2 (germline): DFQATT, SNEGSKA (reference sequence). V lost 2 bases and J 5 bases, leaving 13 bases between the germline ends.

This clonotype was seen ten or more times. The V call is TRBV29-1, the J call TRBJ2-7, with D tentatively TRBD2 (7 bases). V was trimmed by 5 bases and J by 6 bases, leaving 14 bases between them. The germline V gene has CDR1 SQVTM and CDR2 ANQGSEA. This CDR3 contains 12 residues. The CDR3 loop reads CSVRGAALEQYF. DNA for the CDR3: TGCAGCGTTCGGGGGGCGGCCCTCGAGCAGTACTTC.

The gene calls are TRBV7-6 and TRBJ1-1; no clear D gene. Trimming took 2 bases from V and 0 from J, leaving 10 bases between them. Germline CDR1 reads SGHVS; CDR2 reads FNYEAQ. The CDR3 runs 15 residues. The CDR3 DNA follows: TGTGCCAGCAGCTTAATTGGAGACTTGAACACTGAAGCTTTCTTT. It codes for CASSLIGDLNTEAFF.

This clonotype was counted only a few times. The J gene is TRBJ2-2, the V gene TRBV25-1; perhaps TRBD1 as D (5 bases). The CDR3 loop spans 16 amino acids. V lost 7 bases to trimming and J lost 3 bases, with 18 bases between them. Germline-derived CDR1 and CDR2 are MGHDK and SYGVNS. The CDR3 region has the DNA TGTGCCAGCACCGGAACAGTAGGGGCCGACACCGGGGAGCTGTTTTTT. Translating it yields CASTGTVGADTGELFF. Full variable domain (outside the CDR3, taken from reference TRBV25-1 and TRBJ2-2): EADIYQTPRYLVIGTGKKITLECSQTMGHDKMYWYQQDPGMELHLIHYSYGVNSTEKGDLSSESTVSRIRTEHFPLTLESARPSHTSQYLCASTGTVGADTGELFFGEGSRLTVL.

The chain has TRBV15 and TRBJ2-3; D unclear. Germline V CDR1 and CDR2: LNHNV, YYDKDF (reference sequence). With 0 bases removed from V and 2 bases from J, the gap between germline ends came to 6 bases. The CDR3 length is 14 residues. The CDR3 nucleotides are TGTGCCACCAGCAGAGAACCCTACACAGATACGCAGTATTTT. It codes for CATSREPYTDTQYF.

The rearrangement links TRBV7-9 to TRBJ2-4; D unclear. The V end was cut by 4 bases, the J end by 6 bases, with 7 bases between. In germline, CDR1 is SEHNR, CDR2 FQNEAQ (reference sequence). This CDR3 is 12 amino acids long. The CDR3 protein is CASSSIPNIQYF. CDR3 DNA sequence: TGTGCCAGCAGCTCAATACCAAACATTCAGTACTTC. Variable domain in full (rest from reference TRBV7-9 and TRBJ2-4): DTGVSQNPRHKITKRGQNVTFRCDPISEHNRLYWYRQTLGQGPEFLTYFQNEAQLEKSRLLSDRFSAERPKGSFSTLEIQRTEQGDSAMYLCASSSIPNIQYFGAGTRLSVL.